A single TCR beta chain is shown here with its context. Its antigen is unknown. No base quality information exists; no much larger clone differs at one position. The germline V gene (reference sequence) sets CDR1 to LNHDA and CDR2 to SQIVND. Cut back by 0 bases and 2 bases, the V and J ends lie 17 bases apart. From its cysteine to its phenylalanine, the CDR3 spans 18 amino acids. The read is trimmed to its CDR3 DNA, 54 bases read in frame from base 1. This specimen belongs to a study of T cells in tumors and immune-related adverse events (dated by TCRdb to the early 2020s). The meaning of the sample's treatment or condition label: nivolumab (PD-1 blockade) given before sampling. The DNeasy Blood and Tissue Kit was used to extract DNA from formalin-fixed paraffin-embedded specimens. The TCR beta locus was amplified and sequenced with the immunoSEQ assay, yielding bulk TCR Vbeta CDR3 data. The paper's processing steps were these. CDR3s were excluded if they were non-productive, were shorter than 7 amino acids, or did not start with C or end with F/W. Analysis was limited to specimens with at least 1000 reads, and clonotypes were defined at the amino acid level. To compute clonality, Pielou's evenness was subtracted from 1. To equalize library sizes, abundance-weighted random subsampling with replacement was performed 100 times so that 95% confidence intervals could be reported. The Morisita overlap index was used to quantify repertoire overlap, and the top 40 clones in each specimen were examined for overlap with the irAE. Imported from immuneACCESS, the table was reduced by TCRdb to in-frame sequences with V and J called. These copies leave out some clones; in studies compared against another copy, an unresolved V gene accounts for under half, and the cause of the remainder is not known. D and trimming were read from the DNA, whereas the V and J calls and clone size are those reported in that table. The table for this sample lists roughly 23,000 clones; around nine tenths of them were counted only once. The ten biggest clones cover approximately 1.4% of the sample.

The origin of this receptor is a female donor with metastatic renal cell carcinoma. This chain joins TRBV19 to TRBJ1-5; confidence is insufficient to name the D gene. The source material was lymph node tissue, sampled from a patient treated with anti-PD-1 therapy. The DNA sequence reads TGTGCCAGTAGTATAGATCTTTGGCTTCCTTCGGGCAATCAGCCCCAGCATTTT. It codes for CASSIDLWLPSGNQPQHF.